This T cell receptor beta chain was recorded in a study of blood T cell repertoires in COVID-19. Enrolled through a virtual design, the participants were between about 18 and 100 years of age and came from some 25 US areas. Participant reports of clinical history set cohort assignment. This CDR3 spans 14 amino acids. The V gene's germline CDR1 is LNHDA and CDR2 SQIVND (reference sequence). The V and J ends lost 7 bases and 5 bases, in that order; junction bases with no gene match: 8. Sequenced by immunoSEQ multiplex PCR; TCRdb stores in-frame clones only, minus some. The repertoire holds approximately 160,000 clones, with around 80% as singletons.

The clonotype originates from a man aged 50-59 years who had recovered from COVID-19. Sequencing used PBMCs or T cells enriched from blood (not recorded which). The V call is TRBV19, the J call TRBJ2-1; the match to TRBD2 covers 7 bases. The CDR3 DNA is TGTGCCAGTAAGGCTCTAGCGGAGAACAATGAGCAGTTCTTC. It yields the protein CASKALAENNEQFF.